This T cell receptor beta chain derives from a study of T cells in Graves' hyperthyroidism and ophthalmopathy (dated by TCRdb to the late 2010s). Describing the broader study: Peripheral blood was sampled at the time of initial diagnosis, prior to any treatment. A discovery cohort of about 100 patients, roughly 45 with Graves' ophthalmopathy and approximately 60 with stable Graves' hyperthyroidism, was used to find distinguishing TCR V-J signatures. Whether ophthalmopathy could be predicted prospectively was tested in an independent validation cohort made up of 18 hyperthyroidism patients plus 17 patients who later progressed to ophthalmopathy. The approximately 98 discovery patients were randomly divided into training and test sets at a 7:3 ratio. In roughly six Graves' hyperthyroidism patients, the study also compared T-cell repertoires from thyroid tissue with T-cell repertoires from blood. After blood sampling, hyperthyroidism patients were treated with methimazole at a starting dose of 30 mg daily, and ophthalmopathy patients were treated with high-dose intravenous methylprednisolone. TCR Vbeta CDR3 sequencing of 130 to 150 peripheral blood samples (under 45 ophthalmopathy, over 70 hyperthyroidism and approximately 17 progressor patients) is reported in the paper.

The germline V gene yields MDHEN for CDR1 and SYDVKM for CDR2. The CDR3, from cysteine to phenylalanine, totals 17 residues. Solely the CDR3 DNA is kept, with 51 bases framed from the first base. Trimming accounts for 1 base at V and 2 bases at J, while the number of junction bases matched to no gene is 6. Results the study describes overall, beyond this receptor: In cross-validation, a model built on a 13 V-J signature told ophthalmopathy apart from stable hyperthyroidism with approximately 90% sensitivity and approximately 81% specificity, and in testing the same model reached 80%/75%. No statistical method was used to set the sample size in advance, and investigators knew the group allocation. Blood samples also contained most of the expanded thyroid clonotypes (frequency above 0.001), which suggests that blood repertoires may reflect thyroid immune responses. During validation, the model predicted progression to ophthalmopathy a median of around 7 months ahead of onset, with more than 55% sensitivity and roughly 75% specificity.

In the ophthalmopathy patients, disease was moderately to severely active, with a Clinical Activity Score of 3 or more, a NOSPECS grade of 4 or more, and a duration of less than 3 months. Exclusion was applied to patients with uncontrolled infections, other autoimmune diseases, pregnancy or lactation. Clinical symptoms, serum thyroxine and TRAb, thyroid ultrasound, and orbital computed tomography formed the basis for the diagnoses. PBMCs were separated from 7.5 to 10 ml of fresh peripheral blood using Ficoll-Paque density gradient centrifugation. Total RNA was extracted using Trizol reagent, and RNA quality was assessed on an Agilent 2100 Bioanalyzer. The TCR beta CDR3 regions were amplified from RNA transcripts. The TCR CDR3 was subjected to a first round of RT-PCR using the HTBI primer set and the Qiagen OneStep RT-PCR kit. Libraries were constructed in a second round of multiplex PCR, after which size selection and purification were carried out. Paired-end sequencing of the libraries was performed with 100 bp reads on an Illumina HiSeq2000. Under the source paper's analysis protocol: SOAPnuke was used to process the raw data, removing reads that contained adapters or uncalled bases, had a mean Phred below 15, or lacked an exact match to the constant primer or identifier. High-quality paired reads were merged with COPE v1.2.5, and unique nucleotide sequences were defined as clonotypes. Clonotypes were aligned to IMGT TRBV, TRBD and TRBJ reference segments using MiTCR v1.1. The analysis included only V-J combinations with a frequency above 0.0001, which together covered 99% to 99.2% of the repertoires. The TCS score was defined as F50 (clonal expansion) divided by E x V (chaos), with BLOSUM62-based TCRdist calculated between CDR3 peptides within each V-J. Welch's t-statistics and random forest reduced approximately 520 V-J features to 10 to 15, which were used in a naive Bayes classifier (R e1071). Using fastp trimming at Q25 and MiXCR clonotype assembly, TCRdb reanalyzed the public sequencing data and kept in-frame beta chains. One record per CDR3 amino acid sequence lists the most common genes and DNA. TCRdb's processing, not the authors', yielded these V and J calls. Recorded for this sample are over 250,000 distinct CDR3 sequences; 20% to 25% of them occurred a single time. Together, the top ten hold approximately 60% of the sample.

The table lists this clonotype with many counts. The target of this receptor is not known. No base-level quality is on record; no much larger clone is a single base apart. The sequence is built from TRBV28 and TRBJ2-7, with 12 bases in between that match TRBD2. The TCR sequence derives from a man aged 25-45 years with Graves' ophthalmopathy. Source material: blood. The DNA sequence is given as TGTGCCAGCAGTTTATCCTCCGGACTAGCGGGAACCTACGAGCAGTACTTC. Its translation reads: CASSLSSGLAGTYEQYF.